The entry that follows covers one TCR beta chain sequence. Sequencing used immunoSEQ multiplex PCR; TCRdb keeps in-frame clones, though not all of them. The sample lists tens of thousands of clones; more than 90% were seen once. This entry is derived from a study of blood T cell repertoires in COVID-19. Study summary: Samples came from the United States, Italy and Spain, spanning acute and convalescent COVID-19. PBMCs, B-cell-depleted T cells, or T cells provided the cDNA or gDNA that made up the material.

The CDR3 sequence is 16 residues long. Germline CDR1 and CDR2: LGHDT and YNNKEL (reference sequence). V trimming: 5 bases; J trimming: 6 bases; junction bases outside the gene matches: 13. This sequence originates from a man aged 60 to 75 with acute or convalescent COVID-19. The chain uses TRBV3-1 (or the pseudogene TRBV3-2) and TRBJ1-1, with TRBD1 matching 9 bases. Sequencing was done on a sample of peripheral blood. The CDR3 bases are TGTGCCAGCAGCTCGTTTCCGGGACAGGGAGCGGCTGAAGCTTTCTTT. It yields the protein CASSSFPGQGAAEAFF.